The 14 T cell receptor beta chains reported below all come from one sample, sequenced in a study of blood T cell repertoires in COVID-19. TCRdb's table, derived via immunoSEQ multiplex PCR, lists solely in-frame clones and lacks some. The sample shows about 19,000 clones, almost 90% of them seen only once. The sample taken for sequencing was peripheral blood. The receptors were sampled from a human donor in a cohort sampled during active COVID-19.

The J gene is TRBJ1-1, the V gene TRBV6-2 or TRBV6-3, with unresolved D. From germline, CDR1 is MNHEY and CDR2 SVGEGT. The V end lost 2 bases, the J end lost 1 base, and 11 bases lay between the germline ends. This CDR3 has 15 residues. The CDR3 region has the DNA TGTGCCAGCAGTTACAAAATTCCGGGGAACACTGAAGCTTTCTTT. It translates to CASSYKIPGNTEAFF.

The gene calls are TRBV5-1 and TRBJ1-1, with a possible D match to TRBD1 (5 bases). The germline CDR1 and CDR2 sequences are SGHRS and YFSETQ. This CDR3 contains 14 residues. V dropped 2 bases and J dropped 0 bases, with 8 bases sitting between them. The CDR3 protein is CASSFTDMNTEAFF. CDR3 bases: TGCGCCAGCAGCTTCACGGACATGAACACTGAAGCTTTCTTT.

The chain has TRBV11-2 and TRBJ1-4, with D possibly matching TRBD1 (6 bases). The germline V gene encodes CDR1 SGHAT and CDR2 FQNNGV. The CDR3 spans 15 residues. V was trimmed by 5 bases and J by 0 bases, leaving 10 bases between them. The CDR3 DNA is TGTGCCAGCAGCCCCACAGGGTCAACTAATGAAAAACTGTTTTTT. This gives the protein CASSPTGSTNEKLFF.

This sequence joins TRBV5-1 and TRBJ2-1; 10 bases are shared with TRBD2. V shed 4 bases and J 8 bases; nucleotides not matched to a gene: 15. This CDR3 has 17 residues. Per the germline V gene, CDR1 is SGHRS and CDR2 is YFSETQ. The DNA for the CDR3 is TGCGCCAGCAGCCCCACACTAGCGGGGTTGGGTGTGGATGAGCAGTTCTTC. Its protein product is CASSPTLAGLGVDEQFF.

This clone was recorded only once. The chain employs TRBV9 and TRBJ1-4; a possible D gene is TRBD1 (6 bases). Per the germline V gene, CDR1 is SGDLS and CDR2 is YYNGEE. Trimming stripped 2 bases from V and 8 bases from J, with 16 bases between. The CDR3 extends over 15 amino acids. CDR3 sequence: CASSVGPGVGEKLFF. CDR3 DNA: TGTGCCAGCAGCGTCGGGCCAGGGGTAGGCGAAAAACTGTTTTTT. Looking up the rest from reference TRBV9 and TRBJ1-4 gives the full variable domain: DSGVTQTPKHLITATGQRVTLRCSPRSGDLSVYWYQQSLDQGLQFLIQYYNGEERAKGNILERFSAQQFPDLHSELNLSSLELGDSALYFCASSVGPGVGEKLFFGSGTQLSVL.

About this clone itself: An end of the junction differs from the germline gene, which may be a read error. The rearrangement uses TRBV11-2 and TRBJ1-6, with unresolved D. This CDR3 comprises 14 residues. Germline values: CDR1 SGHAT, CDR2 FQNNGV. The CDR3 spells CASSIEYFDSPLHF. In DNA, the CDR3 is TGTGCCAGCAGCATAGAATACTTTGATTCACCCCTCCACTTT.

The chain employs TRBV29-1 and TRBJ1-1; possibly TRBD1 for D (5 bases). From germline, CDR1 is SQVTM and CDR2 ANQGSEA. This CDR3 region has 14 residues. The ends were cut back, 4 bases at V and 2 bases at J, with 14 bases in the middle. CDR3 in DNA: TGCAGCGTTGCGCCGACAGCTACTAACACTGAAGCTTTCTTT. Protein sequence: CSVAPTATNTEAFF.

This clone was recorded a few times. This chain links TRBV4-2 with TRBJ2-5, with D uncertain. V lost 1 base and J lost 3, with 6 bases in between. The V gene's germline CDR1 is LGHNA and CDR2 YNFKEQ. The length of the CDR3 is 13 residues. The CDR3 DNA sequence: TGTGCCAGCAGCCAAGGCGCCGAAGAGACCCAGTACTTC. It translates to CASSQGAEETQYF.

The J gene is TRBJ1-5, the V gene TRBV30, with TRBD1 identical over 7 bases. The CDR3 consists of 13 residues. The germline CDR1 and CDR2 sequences are GTSNPN and SVGIG (reference sequence). J lost 5 bases, V lost 4 bases, and 5 bases had no gene match. The CDR3 bases are TGTGCCTGGACCCTCAGGGGGGATCAGCCCCAGCATTTT. Translated, it gives CAWTLRGDQPQHF.

The chain links TRBV5-6 to TRBJ1-5, with D perhaps TRBD1 (6 bases). The CDR3 has 15 amino acids. Germline V gene data show CDR1 as SGHDT and CDR2 as YYEEEE. V gave up 1 base and J gave up 3 bases, with 11 bases separating them. CDR3 in amino acids: CASSLFWDINQPQHF. The DNA for the CDR3 is TGTGCCAGCAGCTTGTTCTGGGACATCAATCAGCCCCAGCATTTT.

The rearrangement uses TRBV14 and TRBJ2-7; 7 bases line up with TRBD2. CDR1 SGHDN and CDR2 FVKESK come from the germline V gene. V shed 5 bases and J 1 base; nucleotides not matched to a gene: 5. The CDR3 length is 14 residues. CDR3 sequence: CASSLGLPSYEQYF. DNA for the CDR3: TGTGCCAGCAGCTTGGGACTACCGTCCTACGAGCAGTACTTC.

The V call is TRBV4-1, the J call TRBJ1-5; TRBD1 matches at 9 bases. This CDR3 contains 18 residues. CDR1 and CDR2 (germline): MGHRA, YSYEKL. V was clipped by 3 bases and J by 2 bases; unmatched bases: 11. CDR3 DNA: TGCGCCAGCAGCCATGTGCCGGGACAGGGTGGTGGCAATCAGCCCCAGCATTTT. Encoded protein: CASSHVPGQGGGNQPQHF.

The chain joins TRBV19 to TRBJ1-5; the match to TRBD1 covers 8 bases. This CDR3 is built from 16 residues. Germline lookup yields CDR1 LNHDA and CDR2 SQIVND (reference sequence). Germline trimming cut 7 bases from V and 5 bases from J; bases unmatched to any gene: 13. The CDR3 nucleotides are TGTGCCAGTACCCCCGGACAGGGTAGGACTCATCAGCCCCAGCATTTT. Translation gives CASTPGQGRTHQPQHF.

The J gene is TRBJ1-1, the V gene TRBV13; TRBD1 is a possible D gene (5 bases). Germline V gene sequence: CDR1 PRHDT, CDR2 FYEKMQ (reference sequence). Trimming shortened V by 4 bases and J by 1 base, and 7 bases separated the two germline ends. The CDR3 has 13 residues. The CDR3 DNA is TGTGCCAGCAGCTCACAGGCGAACACTGAAGCTTTCTTT. It yields the protein CASSSQANTEAFF.